The 5 T cell receptor beta chains below all came from one sample that was sequenced in a study of T cell responses to AZD1222 COVID-19 vaccine. Profiling relied on immunoSEQ multiplex PCR, and the TCRdb table lists in-frame clones only, not all of them. The sample yields approximately 120,000 clones, approximately 90% seen once. The input for sequencing was peripheral blood, taken 28 days after the second AZD1222 dose. The receptors stem from an adult who received the AZD1222 COVID-19 vaccine.

The rearrangement links TRBV4-1 to TRBJ2-7; 7 nucleotides match TRBD2. The CDR3 has 14 residues. J lost 2 bases, V lost 1 base, and 2 bases had no gene match. The germline V gene encodes CDR1 MGHRA and CDR2 YSYEKL. Written as DNA, the CDR3 is TGCGCCAGCAGCCAAGGGGAGGGTGCCTACGAGCAGTACTTC. Protein: CASSQGEGAYEQYF.

This rearrangement joins TRBV6-5 to TRBJ2-3; no reliable D call. Germline V CDR1 and CDR2: MNHEY, SVGAGI. The CDR3 covers 15 residues. V was clipped by 0 bases and J by 1 base, with 8 bases between them. DNA for the CDR3: TGTGCCAGCAGTTACTCGATTGTCGGCACAGATACGCAGTATTTT. It encodes CASSYSIVGTDTQYF.

V is TRBV20-1 and J is TRBJ2-5; D not resolved. The CDR3 is 10 residues long. From germline, CDR1 is DFQATT and CDR2 SNEGSKA (reference sequence). Trimming pared 5 bases from V and 5 bases from J, leaving 6 bases between. CDR3 DNA: TGCAGTGCTCTGGGGGAGACCCAGTACTTC. Residues: CSALGETQYF.

V and J are TRBV6-5 and TRBJ1-4; D unclear. The CDR3 runs to 13 residues. The V end was cut by 0 bases, the J end by 10 bases, with 9 bases between. Germline assignment: CDR1 MNHEY and CDR2 SVGAGI. CDR3 in DNA: TGTGCCAGCAGTTACTCCGGCGGACGAAAACTGTTTTTT. Translation gives CASSYSGGRKLFF.

CDR3 nucleotide sequence: TGTGCCACCTCGGGGCAGGGGTTATCGGAGCAGTACTTC. Its protein is CATSGQGLSEQYF. The gene calls are TRBV7-2 and TRBJ2-7; tentatively, D is TRBD1 (6 bases). With 10 bases removed from V and 7 bases from J, the gap between germline ends came to 20 bases. CDR1 and CDR2 (germline): SGHTA, FQGNSA. CDR3 size: 13 residues.